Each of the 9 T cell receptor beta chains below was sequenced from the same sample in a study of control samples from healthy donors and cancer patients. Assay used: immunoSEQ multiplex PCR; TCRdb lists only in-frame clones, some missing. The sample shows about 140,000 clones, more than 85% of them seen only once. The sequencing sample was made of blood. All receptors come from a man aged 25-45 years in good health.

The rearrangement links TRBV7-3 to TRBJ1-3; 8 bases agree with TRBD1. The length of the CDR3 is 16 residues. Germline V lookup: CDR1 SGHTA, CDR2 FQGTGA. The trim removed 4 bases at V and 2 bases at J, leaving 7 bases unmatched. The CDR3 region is CASSSDPTGAGNTIYF. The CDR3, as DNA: TGTGCCAGCAGCTCCGACCCGACAGGGGCTGGAAACACCATATATTTT.

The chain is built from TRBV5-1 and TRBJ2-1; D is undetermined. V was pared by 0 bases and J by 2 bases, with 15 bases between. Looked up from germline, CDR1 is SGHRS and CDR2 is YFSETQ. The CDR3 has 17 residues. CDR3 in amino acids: CASSLVGRESPYNEQFF. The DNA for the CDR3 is TGCGCCAGCAGCTTGGTAGGTAGAGAGAGTCCCTACAATGAGCAGTTCTTC.

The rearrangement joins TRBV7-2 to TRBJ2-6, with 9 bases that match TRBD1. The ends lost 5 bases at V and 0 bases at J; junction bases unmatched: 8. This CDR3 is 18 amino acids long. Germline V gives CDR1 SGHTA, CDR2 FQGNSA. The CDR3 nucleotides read TGTGCCAGCAGCCTATCCGGGACAGGGCTCTCTGGGGCCAACGTCCTGACTTTC. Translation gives CASSLSGTGLSGANVLTF.

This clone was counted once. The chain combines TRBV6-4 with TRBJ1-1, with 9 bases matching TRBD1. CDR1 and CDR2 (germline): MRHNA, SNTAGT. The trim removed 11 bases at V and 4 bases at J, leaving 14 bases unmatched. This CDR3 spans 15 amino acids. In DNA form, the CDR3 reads TGTGCCGGTAAATGGCGGGACAGGGAATGCACTGAAGCTTTCTTT. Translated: CAGKWRDRECTEAFF.

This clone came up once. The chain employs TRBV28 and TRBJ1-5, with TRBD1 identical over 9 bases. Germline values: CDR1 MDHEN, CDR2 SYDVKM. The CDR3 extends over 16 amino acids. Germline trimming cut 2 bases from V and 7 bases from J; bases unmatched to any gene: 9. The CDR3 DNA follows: TGTGCCAGCAGTTTACGGGGACAGGGTTATCGCCAGCCCCAGCATTTT. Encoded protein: CASSLRGQGYRQPQHF.

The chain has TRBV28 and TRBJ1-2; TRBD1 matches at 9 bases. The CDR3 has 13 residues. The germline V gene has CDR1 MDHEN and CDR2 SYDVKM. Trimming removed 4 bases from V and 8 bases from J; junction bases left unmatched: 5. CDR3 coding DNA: TGTGCCAGCAGTTCGGGACAGGGCGAGGGCTACACCTTC. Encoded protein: CASSSGQGEGYTF.

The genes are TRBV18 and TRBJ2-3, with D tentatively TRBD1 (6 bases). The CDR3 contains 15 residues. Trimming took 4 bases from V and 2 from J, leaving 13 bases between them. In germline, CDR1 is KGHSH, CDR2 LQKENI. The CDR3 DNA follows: TGTGCCAGCTCACTCCGGGACACGGACACAGATACGCAGTATTTT. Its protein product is CASSLRDTDTDTQYF.

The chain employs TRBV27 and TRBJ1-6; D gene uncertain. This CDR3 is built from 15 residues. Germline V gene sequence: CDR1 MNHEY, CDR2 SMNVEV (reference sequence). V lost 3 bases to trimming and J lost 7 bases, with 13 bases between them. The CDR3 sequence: CASSLSGDRNSPLHF. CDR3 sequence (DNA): TGTGCCAGCAGTTTGTCGGGTGATCGAAATTCACCCCTCCACTTT.

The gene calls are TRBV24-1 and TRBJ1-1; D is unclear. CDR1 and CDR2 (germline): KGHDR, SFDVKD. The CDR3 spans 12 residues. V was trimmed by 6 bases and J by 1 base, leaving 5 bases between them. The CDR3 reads CATSFGNTEAFF. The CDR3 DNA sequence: TGTGCCACCAGTTTTGGGAACACTGAAGCTTTCTTT.